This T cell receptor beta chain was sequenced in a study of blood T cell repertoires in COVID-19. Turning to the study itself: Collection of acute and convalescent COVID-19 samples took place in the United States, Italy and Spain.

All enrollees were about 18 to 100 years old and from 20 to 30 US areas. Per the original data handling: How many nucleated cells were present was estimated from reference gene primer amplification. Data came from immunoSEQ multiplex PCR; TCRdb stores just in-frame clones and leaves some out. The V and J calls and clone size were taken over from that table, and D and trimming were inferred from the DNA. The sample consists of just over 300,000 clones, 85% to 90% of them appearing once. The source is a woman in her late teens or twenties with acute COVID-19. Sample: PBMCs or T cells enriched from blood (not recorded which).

The chain's CDR3 is CAGRRDYGYTF. CDR3 nucleotides: TGTGCCGGGAGGAGGGACTATGGCTACACCTTC. The genes are TRBV2 and TRBJ1-2; no clear D. CDR1 and CDR2 from the germline V gene are SNHLY and FYNNEI. The CDR3 totals 11 residues. V lost 11 bases to trimming and J lost 3 bases, with 10 bases between them.